Sequencing of this T cell receptor beta chain was carried out in a study of cytomegalovirus exposure and HLA in healthy donors. Study results and caveats: The authors listed 150 to 200 TCR beta chains as cytomegalovirus-associated. The presence/absence work took it that sequencing depth was about the same across donors. A later analysis associated some 16,000 TCR beta sequences with HLA alleles at a 0.05 false discovery rate.

Comment on this clone: No antigen is known for it.

PCR used 60 Vbeta primers and 13 Jbeta primers. Method: immunoSEQ multiplex PCR; TCRdb's copy keeps in-frame clones and lacks some. Altogether approximately 210,000 clones are present, about four fifths being singletons, with the ten largest covering approximately 1.5%. The TCR comes from a girl aged 10 to 17 in good health and CMV-seropositive. Sequenced material: PBMCs.

The DNA for the CDR3 is TGTGCCAGCAGCTCGGGACTAGCGGTCCTCACAGATACGCAGTATTTT. Its translation: CASSSGLAVLTDTQYF. The chain combines TRBV7-2 with TRBJ2-3, with TRBD2 identical over 11 bases. Looked up from germline, CDR1 is SGHTA and CDR2 is FQGNSA. CDR3 length: 16 amino acids. V lost 4 bases, J lost 2 bases, and 5 bases stayed unmatched.